This entry lists 26 T cell receptor beta chains sequenced from one sample in a study of radiation and T cells in renal cell carcinoma. Time point meaning: blood 4 weeks post-SBRT, at nephrectomy. The treatment denotes: 15 Gy SBRT to primary tumor, nephrectomy 4 weeks later. The repertoire was sequenced with immunoSEQ multiplex PCR; TCRdb's copy has only in-frame clones and lacks some. The sample has about 86,000 clones, around four fifths seen once; the top ten hold roughly a tenth. Material: blood, obtained from a patient whose treatment included radiotherapy and nephrectomy. Receptors were obtained from a man between 50 and 59 years old with renal cell carcinoma.

The chain uses TRBV19 and TRBJ1-2; possibly TRBD1 for D (5 bases). The CDR3 runs 15 residues. The ends were cut back, 3 bases at V and 6 bases at J, with 17 bases in the middle. Germline CDR1 LNHDA, CDR2 SQIVND (reference sequence). The CDR3 loop is CASSISQALRDGYTF. As DNA, the CDR3 is TGTGCCAGTAGTATTTCACAGGCTTTGAGGGATGGCTACACCTTC.

This rearrangement joins TRBV29-1 to TRBJ1-2, with D tentatively TRBD1 (6 bases). The CDR3 sequence is 12 residues long. Germline lookup yields CDR1 SQVTM and CDR2 ANQGSEA. Trimming took 8 bases from V and 4 from J, leaving 14 bases between them. CDR3 nucleotide sequence: TGCAGCATTGTTGAGACAGGCTATGGCTACACCTTC. Translation: CSIVETGYGYTF.

The chain carries TRBV27 and TRBJ1-2; D may be TRBD1 (6 bases). Germline V gene lookup returns CDR1 MNHEY and CDR2 SMNVEV (reference sequence). This CDR3 region has 12 residues. The V end was cut by 6 bases, the J end by 3 bases, with 8 bases between. DNA of the CDR3: TGTGCCAGCAGGACAGGCTACTATGGCTACACCTTC. This translates into CASRTGYYGYTF.

Regarding this clone: The sample carries other DNA sequences with the same CDR3. The V call is TRBV6-5, the J call TRBJ1-1; D is possibly TRBD1 (6 bases). This CDR3 contains 13 residues. V lost 2 bases and J 4 bases, leaving 8 bases between the germline ends. CDR1 and CDR2 from the germline V gene are MNHEY and SVGAGI. The CDR3 loop reads CASSYGRGTEAFF. DNA for the CDR3: TGTGCCAGCAGTTACGGCAGGGGCACTGAAGCTTTCTTT.

This rearrangement joins TRBV5-1 to TRBJ2-2, with D perhaps given as TRBD1 or TRBD2 (6 bases each). CDR3 length equals 14 residues. V lost 7 bases and J 0 bases, leaving 10 bases between the germline ends. Germline CDR1 reads SGHRS; CDR2 reads YFSETQ. DNA for the CDR3: TGCGCCAGCTCGGGGGACACGAACACCGGGGAGCTGTTTTTT. This sequence encodes CASSGDTNTGELFF.

The chain is built from TRBV2 and TRBJ2-7; 11 positions agree with TRBD2. Trimming cost V 2 bases and J 5 bases; bases outside gene matches: 8. The CDR3 totals 16 residues. CDR1 and CDR2 (germline): SNHLY, FYNNEI. The CDR3 bases are TGTGCCAGCAGTGAACGGCTAGCGGGGGGATTGAACGAGCAGTACTTC. Amino acid sequence: CASSERLAGGLNEQYF.

The genes are TRBV7-2 and TRBJ1-4; D is perhaps TRBD1 (5 bases). Trimming shortened V by 2 bases and J by 0 bases, and 7 bases separated the two germline ends. This CDR3 has 15 amino acids. Germline V lookup: CDR1 SGHTA, CDR2 FQGNSA. As DNA, the CDR3 is TGTGCCAGCAGCTTAATGGGGCCAACTAATGAAAAACTGTTTTTT. Amino acids: CASSLMGPTNEKLFF.

This chain joins TRBV19 and TRBJ1-3, with unresolved D. The CDR3 extends over 15 amino acids. The V gene's germline CDR1 is LNHDA and CDR2 SQIVND (reference sequence). Trimming shortened V by 4 bases and J by 0 bases, and 10 bases separated the two germline ends. This CDR3 is CASSTLQSSGNTIYF. CDR3 sequence (DNA): TGTGCCAGTAGTACTCTACAGAGCTCTGGAAACACCATATATTTT.

J is TRBJ1-5 and V is TRBV28; tentatively, D is TRBD1 (6 bases). This CDR3 has 15 residues. CDR1 is MDHEN, CDR2 SYDVKM, per germline. With 3 bases removed from V and 0 bases from J, the gap between germline ends came to 9 bases. The CDR3 loop is CASSFYRDSNQPQHF. CDR3 sequence (DNA): TGTGCCAGCAGTTTTTACAGGGATAGCAATCAGCCCCAGCATTTT.

This clone was seen once. The rearrangement links TRBV7-9 to TRBJ2-7, with D tentatively TRBD2 (7 bases). Germline V gene sequence: CDR1 SEHNR, CDR2 FQNEAQ (reference sequence). With 5 bases removed from V and 6 bases from J, the gap between germline ends came to 17 bases. CDR3 length: 14 residues. The CDR3 sequence: CASSRGGGWSEQYF. In DNA form, the CDR3 reads TGTGCCAGCAGCCGGGGAGGGGGGTGGTCCGAGCAGTACTTC.

V and J are TRBV18 and TRBJ2-3, with D possibly being TRBD1 or TRBD2 (5 bases each). Germline loops: CDR1 KGHSH, CDR2 LQKENI. The CDR3 runs 13 residues. Trimming stripped 1 base from V and 6 bases from J, with 8 bases between. CDR3 in DNA: TGTGCCAGCTCACCACGCAGGGAGGATACGCAGTATTTT. As protein: CASSPRREDTQYF.

This chain uses TRBV5-1 with TRBJ2-7; TRBD2 matches at 12 bases. Losses at the gene ends were 2 bases for V and 4 bases for J; bases not matched to a gene: 4. The CDR3 covers 15 residues. Germline assignment: CDR1 SGHRS and CDR2 YFSETQ. CDR3 in DNA: TGCGCCAGCAGCTTTGGACTAGCGGGGAATTACGAGCAGTACTTC. It yields the protein CASSFGLAGNYEQYF.

The rearrangement links TRBV5-1 to TRBJ2-3; TRBD2 is a possible D gene (7 bases). Germline CDR1 reads SGHRS; CDR2 reads YFSETQ. Trimming shortened V by 4 bases and J by 6 bases, and 15 bases separated the two germline ends. The CDR3 totals 14 residues. DNA for the CDR3: TGCGCCAGCAGCCCCGGGAGGCAGGGGGATACGCAGTATTTT. It is translated as CASSPGRQGDTQYF.

The chain couples TRBV6-1 to TRBJ1-5, with 8 nucleotides matching TRBD1. Germline CDR1 and CDR2: MNHNS and SASEGT. V shed 2 bases and J 6 bases; nucleotides not matched to a gene: 6. The CDR3 is made up of 15 amino acids. The CDR3 reads CASSEPQGGTQPQHF. CDR3 bases: TGTGCCAGCAGTGAACCACAGGGGGGTACTCAGCCCCAGCATTTT.

The chain employs TRBV6-5 and TRBJ2-1; D is unresolved. CDR1 is MNHEY, CDR2 SVGAGI, per germline. The CDR3 contains 11 residues. V lost 8 bases and J lost 0, with 2 bases in between. CDR3 loop: CASASYNEQFF. In DNA, the CDR3 is TGTGCCAGCGCCTCCTACAATGAGCAGTTCTTC.

This clone is a singleton in its sample. The chain uses TRBV5-6 and TRBJ2-5; tentatively, D is TRBD2 (6 bases). Germline assignment: CDR1 SGHDT and CDR2 YYEEEE. V was trimmed by 1 base and J by 0 bases, leaving 19 bases between them. The CDR3 loop spans 18 amino acids. This CDR3 is CASSLIAAPTRDQETQYF. In DNA form, the CDR3 reads TGTGCCAGCAGCTTGATAGCGGCTCCCACACGGGACCAAGAGACCCAGTACTTC.

Written as DNA, the CDR3 is TGTGCCAGCAGTATTTCCCGAACGGACGAGCAGTACTTC. The encoded protein is CASSISRTDEQYF. J is TRBJ2-7 and V is TRBV7-2; no clear D gene. V gave up 6 bases and J gave up 5 bases, with 14 bases separating them. CDR1 and CDR2 (germline): SGHTA, FQGNSA. This CDR3 has 13 amino acids.

This clone was detected once. The chain uses TRBV6-6 and TRBJ2-3; TRBD2 aligns across 8 bases. With V trimmed by 5 bases and J by 3 bases, 4 bases remained unmatched. Germline CDR1 and CDR2: MNHNY and SVGAGI (reference sequence). The CDR3 sequence is 14 residues long. CDR3 coding DNA: TGTGCCAGCAGTCCAAGCGGGAGAACAGATACGCAGTATTTT. Its protein product is CASSPSGRTDTQYF.

This chain joins TRBV2 and TRBJ1-5; D is undetermined. V dropped 5 bases and J dropped 4 bases, with 12 bases sitting between them. This CDR3 has 14 amino acids. CDR1 is SNHLY, CDR2 FYNNEI, per germline. The CDR3: CASSQEQGNQPQHF. CDR3 nucleotides: TGTGCCAGCAGTCAGGAACAAGGTAATCAGCCCCAGCATTTT.

This chain connects TRBV2 to TRBJ2-1, with 8 bases lining up with TRBD2. Germline CDR1 SNHLY, CDR2 FYNNEI. The CDR3 extends over 15 amino acids. The J segment lost 6 bases and the V segment lost 6 bases, leaving 10 bases of the junction unmatched. The CDR3 nucleotides read TGTGCCAGCAGCGGATACACGGGAGGGCTCAATGAGCAGTTCTTC. The encoded protein is CASSGYTGGLNEQFF.

This clone appeared a few times. This chain connects TRBV7-2 to TRBJ1-6; D is ambiguous. Germline CDR1 reads SGHTA; CDR2 reads FQGNSA. V lost 0 bases, J lost 6 bases, and 12 bases lay in between. There are 16 residues in the CDR3. The CDR3 reads CASSLAVGRFNSPLHF. Written as DNA, the CDR3 is TGTGCCAGCAGCTTAGCGGTAGGGCGGTTTAATTCACCCCTCCACTTT.

In this sample, this clone turned up many times. The V gene is TRBV30, the J gene TRBJ1-1; D gene ambiguous. Trimming cost V 0 bases and J 6 bases, with 11 bases left between them. Germline V lookup: CDR1 GTSNPN, CDR2 SVGIG (reference sequence). The CDR3 runs to 13 residues. This CDR3 is CAWSVSGKAEAFF. Here the CDR3 DNA reads TGTGCCTGGAGTGTATCGGGAAAGGCTGAAGCTTTCTTT.

The CDR3 DNA follows: TGTGCCAGCAGCCAAGACCCTAGCGGCACAGATACGCAGTATTTT. It codes for CASSQDPSGTDTQYF. V gene TRBV4-2 combines with J gene TRBJ2-3, with D maybe TRBD2 (6 bases). Germline-derived CDR1 and CDR2 are LGHNA and YNFKEQ. The CDR3 spans 15 residues. Trimming removed 0 bases at V and 1 base at J, with 8 bases between.

V usage is TRBV5-1 and J usage is TRBJ2-1, with D perhaps given as TRBD1 or TRBD2 (6 bases each). Germline values: CDR1 SGHRS, CDR2 YFSETQ. This CDR3 is 14 amino acids long. V was clipped by 2 bases and J by 8 bases, with 14 bases between them. The CDR3 DNA is TGCGCCAGCAGCTTAGGGGGGCCGGTGGATGAGCAGTTCTTC. This translates into CASSLGGPVDEQFF.

This chain links TRBV18 with TRBJ1-5, with TRBD1 matching over 8 bases. The germline V gene has CDR1 KGHSH and CDR2 LQKENI. Losses at the gene ends were 6 bases for V and 3 bases for J; bases not matched to a gene: 7. This CDR3 comprises 15 residues. CDR3 protein: CASSLGQGTNQPQHF. CDR3 nucleotides: TGTGCCAGCTCCTTAGGACAGGGTACCAATCAGCCCCAGCATTTT.

The CDR3: CASSLDGRVRGNTEAFF. Written as DNA, the CDR3 is TGTGCCAGCAGCTTGGATGGCAGGGTTAGGGGCAACACTGAAGCTTTCTTT. The chain uses TRBV5-4 and TRBJ1-1, with a weak D call TRBD1 (5 bases). Germline values: CDR1 SGHNT, CDR2 YYREEE (reference sequence). Trimming cost V 0 bases and J 2 bases, with 17 bases left between them. The CDR3 sequence is 17 residues long.